This T cell receptor beta chain was documented in a study of radiation and T cells in renal cell carcinoma. Study conclusions and caveats: Dominant CDR3 motifs occupied more repertoire in irradiated than control tumors. Only small tumor regions of approximately 1 g were sampled. Top 100 clonotypes averaged approximately 50% in irradiated versus around 40% in nephrectomy-only tumors.

As to this clone: Its antigen remains unidentified.

Treatment indicated: treatment-naive control, cytoreductive nephrectomy. The patient's renal cell carcinoma had clear cell pathology. Clones were read by immunoSEQ multiplex PCR, and TCRdb kept only the in-frame ones, dropping some. The table lists more than 15,000 clones, roughly three fifths of them singletons. V shed 1 base and J shed 3 bases, with 16 bases lying between them. The CDR3 length is 16 residues. Germline V gene lookup returns CDR1 MNHEY and CDR2 SVGAGI. The chain combines TRBV6-5 with TRBJ2-7, with D perhaps matching TRBD1 or TRBD2 (5 bases each). The sequencing here drew on tumor tissue, taken from a patient whose treatment was nephrectomy without radiotherapy. The sequence was obtained from a man aged 50 to 59 with renal cell carcinoma. The CDR3 DNA is TGTGCCAGCAGTTACTATAGGGACGGAAGATTCTACGAGCAGTACTTC. Its protein is CASSYYRDGRFYEQYF.